This T cell receptor beta chain was sequenced during a study of human T cells and chemical hapten exposure. TCRdb re-called the RACE reads through MiXCR, storing one row per CDR3 protein. The sample shows roughly 56,000 distinct CDR3 sequences, 9.5% to 10% of them seen only once. Stated time point: pre-sensitization, week 0. The treatment is: therapeutic diphenylcyclopropenone sensitization with weekly scalp DPC. The authors extracted total RNA from unfractionated whole blood. There are 15 residues in the CDR3. With V trimmed by 6 bases and J by 4 bases, 4 bases remained unmatched. The V gene is TRBV12-3 or TRBV12-4, the J gene TRBJ1-6; 9 positions agree with TRBD1. The sample consisted of whole blood, taken in connection with sensitization to the hapten diphenylcyclopropenone (DPC). The clonotype comes from a woman aged 25 to 39 with alopecia areata. Some clones in this sample may be carry-over from other donors' samples. Written as DNA, the CDR3 is TGTGCCAGCAGGGGGACAGGGACATATAATTCACCCCTCCACTTT. It is translated as CASRGTGTYNSPLHF.